This TCR beta chain was sequenced during a study of naive and memory T cell subsets. For blood and skin samples, reverse transcription used TCR alpha and beta constant primers. TCRdb re-analysed the 5' RACE reads in MiXCR, keeping a single row per CDR3 protein. The profile shows tens of thousands of distinct CDR3 sequences, under 25% of them singletons. This clonotype was observed at least ten times. Whole-blood samples were 2 to 3 ml of peripheral blood from healthy adult volunteers. J gave up 4 bases and V 6 bases, and 5 bases lay outside the gene matches. Germline values: CDR1 MRHNA, CDR2 SNTAGT. The CDR3 extends over 14 amino acids.

The clonotype comes from a female donor in good health. V is TRBV6-4 and J is TRBJ2-3; 9 bases line up with TRBD2. Written as DNA, the CDR3 is TGTGCCAGCAGCTTAGCGGGGGAGGCAGATACGCAGTATTTT. Protein product: CASSLAGEADTQYF.